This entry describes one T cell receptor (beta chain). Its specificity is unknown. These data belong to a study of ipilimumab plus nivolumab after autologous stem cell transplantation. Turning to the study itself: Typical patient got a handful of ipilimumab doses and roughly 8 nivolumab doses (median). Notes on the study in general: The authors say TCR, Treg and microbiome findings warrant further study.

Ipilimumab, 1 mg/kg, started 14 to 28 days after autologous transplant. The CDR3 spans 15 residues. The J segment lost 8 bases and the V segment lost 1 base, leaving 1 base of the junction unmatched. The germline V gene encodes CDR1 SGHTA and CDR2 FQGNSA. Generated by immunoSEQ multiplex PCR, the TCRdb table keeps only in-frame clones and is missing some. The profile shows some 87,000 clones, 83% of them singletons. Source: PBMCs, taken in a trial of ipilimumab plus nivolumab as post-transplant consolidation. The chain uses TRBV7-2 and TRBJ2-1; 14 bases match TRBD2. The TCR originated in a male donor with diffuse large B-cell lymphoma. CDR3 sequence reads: CASSLGTSGGYEQFF. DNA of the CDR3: TGTGCCAGCAGCTTAGGGACTAGCGGGGGGTATGAGCAGTTCTTC.